This is a list of T cell receptor beta chains from one sample in a study of graft-versus-host responses after intestinal transplantation. Some clones are missing from TCRdb's copy, which holds only in-frame ones; the method was immunoSEQ multiplex PCR. The data show about 90,000 clones, about nine tenths seen once. Their antigens remain unidentified. This specimen was unstimulated CD4+ T cells sorted from spleen or lymph node cells, taken before intestinal transplant. The receptors stem from a human donor who received an intestinal transplant. The CDR3 runs from the conserved cysteine through the conserved F or W. A D gene is named only where the DNA matches it firmly. Some rows have no size entry. The others give once, few or many, or a class for an expanded clone.

>once|13|TRBV18|TRBJ2-1|.
CASSRQEGNEQFF
TGTGCCAGCTCACGACAGGAGGGGAATGAGCAGTTCTTC
>.|15|TRBV6-5|TRBJ2-7|TRBD2
CASRGLAGESYEQYF
TGTGCCAGCAGAGGACTAGCGGGAGAGTCCTACGAGCAGTACTTC
>.|14|TRBV5-1|TRBJ2-1|TRBD2
CASSSGLAAGIEFF
TGCGCCAGCAGCTCGGGGCTAGCGGCCGGTATTGAGTTCTTC
>.|16|TRBV7-3|TRBJ2-6|.
CASSSPPGDGANVLTF
TGTGCCAGCAGCTCCCCTCCAGGGGACGGGGCCAACGTCCTGACTTTC
>.|18|TRBV7-8|TRBJ2-3|TRBD2
CASSLVHGTSLGRHTQYF
TGTGCCAGCAGCTTAGTTCATGGGACTAGTTTGGGCCGACATACGCAGTATTTT
>.|19|TRBV27|TRBJ2-3|.
CASSLWPPRASSSTDTQYF
TGTGCCAGCAGTTTATGGCCCCCGCGTGCCAGCTCTAGCACAGATACGCAGTATTTT
>.|13|TRBV19|TRBJ1-5|TRBD1
CASSQDRGQPQHF
TGTGCCAGTAGTCAGGACAGGGGTCAGCCCCAGCATTTT
>once|14|TRBV18|TRBJ1-2|.
CASSPGRLNYGYTF
TGTGCCAGCTCACCCGGAAGACTTAACTATGGCTACACCTTC
>.|15|TRBV5-1|TRBJ2-7|.
CASSLGQDWTYEQYF
TGCGCCAGCAGCTTGGGACAGGATTGGACCTACGAGCAGTACTTC
>.|13|TRBV6-6|TRBJ2-3|.
CASKGVPEDTQYF
TGTGCCAGCAAAGGGGTTCCCGAAGATACGCAGTATTTT
>.|14|TRBV11-3|TRBJ2-1|.
CASSPELWTGMPFF
TGTGCCAGCAGCCCAGAACTATGGACTGGGATGCCGTTCTTC
>.|16|TRBV2|TRBJ1-5|.
CASSVRTRTYNQPQHF
TGTGCCAGCAGTGTTCGGACACGGACTTACAATCAGCCCCAGCATTTT
>.|16|TRBV4-1|TRBJ2-1|TRBD2
CASSQEASGSDREQFF
TGCGCCAGCAGCCAAGAGGCTAGCGGGAGTGATCGTGAGCAGTTCTTC
>.|15|TRBV18|TRBJ1-5|.
CASSPQGQRLQPQHF
TGTGCCAGCTCACCACAGGGGCAGAGGCTACAGCCCCAGCATTTT
>.|18|TRBV7-2|TRBJ2-1|TRBD2
CASSLLAGGGSSYNEQFF
TGTGCCAGCAGCTTATTAGCGGGAGGGGGTAGCTCTTACAATGAGCAGTTCTTC
>.|16|TRBV15|TRBJ2-7|TRBD2
CATSRGDYHNSYEQYF
TGTGCCACCAGCCGCGGGGACTACCACAACTCCTACGAGCAGTACTTC